The next 14 T cell receptor beta chains were all read from a single sample in a study of cytomegalovirus exposure and HLA in healthy donors. Vbeta (60) and Jbeta (13) primers were used in the PCR. The table came from immunoSEQ multiplex PCR; TCRdb's copy has only in-frame clones and leaves some out. Of about 100,000 clones in the sample, 74% were seen once. The specimen was PBMCs. These receptors originate from a woman between 40 and 50 years old in good health and CMV-seropositive.

This chain connects TRBV2 to TRBJ1-2, with TRBD1 matching 10 bases. The CDR3 has 16 amino acids. Trimming took 3 bases from V and 8 from J; bases not matched to a gene: 12. Germline CDR1 is SNHLY and CDR2 is FYNNEI. CDR3 sequence reads: CASSDPRTGGLEGYTF. In DNA form, the CDR3 reads TGTGCCAGCAGTGACCCCCGGACAGGGGGATTGGAGGGCTACACCTTC.

As concerns this clone: Germline and junction disagree at one end, which may indicate a read error. The sample holds other DNA sequences that translate to the same CDR3. The rearrangement joins TRBV30 to TRBJ1-6; TRBD1 aligns across 8 bases. The CDR3 length is 16 residues. Germline-derived CDR1 and CDR2 are GTSNPN and SVGIG (reference sequence). DNA for the CDR3: TGTGCCTGGATTAGCCCCGGACAGGGAACGAATTCCCCCCTCCACTTT. This gives the protein CAWISPGQGTNSPLHF. The full variable domain, completed using reference TRBV30 and TRBJ1-6, is SQTIHQWPATLVQPVGSPLSLECTVEGTSNPNLYWYRQAAGRGLQLLFYSVGIGQISSEVPQNLSASRPQDRQFILSSKKLLLSDSGFYLCAWISPGQGTNSPLHFGNGTRLTVT.

The genes are TRBV12-5 and TRBJ1-6; TRBD1 matches at 10 bases. The V and J ends lost 3 bases and 6 bases, in that order; junction bases with no gene match: 8. This CDR3 is 17 amino acids long. Germline assignment: CDR1 LGHNT and CDR2 FRNRAP. The CDR3 DNA follows: TGTGCTAGTGGTTTCCGCGGGACAGGGGAATTTAATTCACCCCTCCACTTT. It codes for CASGFRGTGEFNSPLHF.

The table lists this clone with a few counts. V is TRBV6-1 and J is TRBJ1-2; D may be TRBD1 (5 bases). Germline V gives CDR1 MNHNS, CDR2 SASEGT. This CDR3 is 15 amino acids long. Trimming took 2 bases from V and 7 from J, leaving 17 bases between them. The DNA of the CDR3 is TGTGCCAGCAGTGAAAGTCGGGGGAGGATGGGTGGCTACACCTTC. Encoded protein: CASSESRGRMGGYTF.

The genes are TRBV5-1 and TRBJ1-1; D may be TRBD1 (5 bases). The CDR3 covers 14 residues. Trimming took 2 bases from V and 1 from J, leaving 9 bases between them. CDR1 SGHRS and CDR2 YFSETQ come from the germline V gene. The CDR3 nucleotides are TGCGCCAGCAGCTTTCGGGGGGAGAACACTGAAGCTTTCTTT. Encoded protein: CASSFRGENTEAFF.

V and J are TRBV5-8 and TRBJ2-5; no reliable D call. Trimming removed 3 bases from V and 2 bases from J, with 11 bases in between. Germline assignment: CDR1 SGHTS and CDR2 YDEGEE. The CDR3 covers 14 residues. CDR3 sequence (DNA): TGTGCCAGCAGCTCTAGGAATCTACAAGAGACCCAGTACTTC. This translates into CASSSRNLQETQYF.

The V call is TRBV5-4, the J call TRBJ2-7; tentative D call: TRBD1 (5 bases). The germline V gene encodes CDR1 SGHNT and CDR2 YYREEE (reference sequence). The CDR3 spans 13 residues. V lost 1 base and J lost 1, with 6 bases in between. The CDR3 protein is CASSLQGSYEQYF. For the CDR3, the DNA is TGTGCCAGCAGCTTGCAGGGTTCCTACGAGCAGTACTTC. The entire variable domain, with the rest obtained from reference TRBV5-4 and TRBJ2-7, is as follows: ETGVTQSPTHLIKTRGQQVTLRCSSQSGHNTVSWYQQALGQGPQFIFQYYREEENGRGNFPPRFSGLQFPNYSSELNVNALELDDSALYLCASSLQGSYEQYFGPGTRLTVT.

The V and J genes are TRBV7-6 and TRBJ2-3; D ambiguous. The CDR3 contains 12 residues. CDR1 is SGHVS and CDR2 is FNYEAQ in the germline V gene. Trimming took off 5 bases at V and 5 bases at J, with 8 bases between the two ends. The CDR3 region is CASSVTGDTQYF. In DNA form, the CDR3 reads TGTGCCAGCAGCGTCACGGGAGATACGCAGTATTTT.

This clone was counted only a few times. Written as DNA, the CDR3 is TGTGCCAGCAGCTCAGCGGGGGGTCAGAACACCGGGGAGCTGTTTTTT. Amino acids: CASSSAGGQNTGELFF. This chain joins TRBV7-8 and TRBJ2-2; 9 bases line up with TRBD2. Trimming took 4 bases from V and 1 from J; bases not matched to a gene: 4. Germline V gene lookup returns CDR1 SGHVS and CDR2 FQNEAQ. The CDR3 is 16 amino acids.

The chain is built from TRBV27 and TRBJ2-3, with TRBD2 matching 8 bases. The CDR3 extends over 15 amino acids. Germline CDR1 and CDR2: MNHEY and SMNVEV (reference sequence). V shed 1 base and J 4 bases; nucleotides not matched to a gene: 4. CDR3 nucleotides: TGTGCCAGCAGTTTATTTGGACTAGCAGCAGATACGCAGTATTTT. Protein: CASSLFGLAADTQYF.

This clone was seen once. The chain uses TRBV5-1 and TRBJ1-1; possible D gene TRBD1, 6 bases. Trimming cost V 4 bases and J 1 base, with 11 bases left between them. CDR1 is SGHRS and CDR2 is YFSETQ in the germline V gene. The CDR3 has 14 amino acids. Here the CDR3 DNA reads TGCGCCAGCAGCCCGGGAGGGGGGAACACTGAAGCTTTCTTT. Translated, it gives CASSPGGGNTEAFF. Using reference TRBV5-1 and TRBJ1-1 for the parts outside the CDR3, the full variable domain is KAGVTQTPRYLIKTRGQQVTLSCSPISGHRSVSWYQQTPGQGLQFLFEYFSETQRNKGNFPGRFSGRQFSNSRSEMNVSTLELGDSALYLCASSPGGGNTEAFFGQGTRLTVV.

The chain recombines TRBV30 with TRBJ2-2, with D tentatively TRBD1 (5 bases). The CDR3 sequence is 14 residues long. V was clipped by 4 bases and J by 6 bases, with 15 bases between them. Germline CDR1 is GTSNPN and CDR2 is SVGIG (reference sequence). CDR3 sequence: CAWNPIRAAGELFF. In DNA form, the CDR3 reads TGTGCCTGGAACCCAATCAGGGCCGCCGGGGAGCTGTTTTTT.

The V gene is TRBV30, the J gene TRBJ2-5; D uncertain. Trimming removed 5 bases from V and 2 bases from J, with 12 bases in between. Germline V gives CDR1 GTSNPN, CDR2 SVGIG (reference sequence). The CDR3 extends over 13 amino acids. The DNA of the CDR3 is TGTGCCTGGGCCCCGGGTACACAAGAGACCCAGTACTTC. Translation: CAWAPGTQETQYF.

The J gene is TRBJ1-1, the V gene TRBV4-2, with D uncertain. From germline, CDR1 is LGHNA and CDR2 YNFKEQ. Trimming took 5 bases from V and 1 from J, leaving 8 bases between them. The CDR3 totals 13 residues. CDR3 protein: CASSSRENTEAFF. The CDR3 DNA sequence: TGTGCCAGCAGCTCCCGGGAGAACACTGAAGCTTTCTTT.